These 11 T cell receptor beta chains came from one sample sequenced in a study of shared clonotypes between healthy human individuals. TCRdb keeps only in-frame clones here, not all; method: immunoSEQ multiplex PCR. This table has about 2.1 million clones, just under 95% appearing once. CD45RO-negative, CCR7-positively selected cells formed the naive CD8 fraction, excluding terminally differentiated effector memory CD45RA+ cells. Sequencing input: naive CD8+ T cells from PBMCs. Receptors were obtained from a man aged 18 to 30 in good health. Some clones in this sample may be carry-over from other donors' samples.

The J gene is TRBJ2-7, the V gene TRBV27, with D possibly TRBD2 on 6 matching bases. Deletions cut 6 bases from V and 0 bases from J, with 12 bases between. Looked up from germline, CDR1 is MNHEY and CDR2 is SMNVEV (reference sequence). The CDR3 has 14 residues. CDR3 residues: CASRGGQASYEQYF. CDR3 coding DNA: TGTGCCAGCAGAGGAGGGCAGGCCTCCTACGAGCAGTACTTC.

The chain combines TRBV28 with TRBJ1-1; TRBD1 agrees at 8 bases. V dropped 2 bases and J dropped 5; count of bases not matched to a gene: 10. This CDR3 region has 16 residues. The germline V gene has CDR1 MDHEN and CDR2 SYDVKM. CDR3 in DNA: TGTGCCAGCAGTTTACCGGACAGGGCGGGGGATACTGAAGCTTTCTTT. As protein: CASSLPDRAGDTEAFF.

CDR3 sequence (DNA): TGTGCCAGCAGCCTCCTGGGGGGGGTCGGCTATGGCTACACCTTC. Translating it yields CASSLLGGVGYGYTF. The chain couples TRBV27 to TRBJ1-2; a possible D gene is TRBD1 (5 bases). V lost 6 bases and J 4 bases, leaving 18 bases between the germline ends. From germline, CDR1 is MNHEY and CDR2 SMNVEV (reference sequence). The CDR3 is made up of 15 amino acids.

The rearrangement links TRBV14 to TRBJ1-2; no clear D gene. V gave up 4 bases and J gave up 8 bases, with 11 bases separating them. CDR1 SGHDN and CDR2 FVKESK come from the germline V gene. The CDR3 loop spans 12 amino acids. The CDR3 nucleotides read TGTGCCAGCAGCCGGACCCTGGACGGCTACACCTTC. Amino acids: CASSRTLDGYTF.

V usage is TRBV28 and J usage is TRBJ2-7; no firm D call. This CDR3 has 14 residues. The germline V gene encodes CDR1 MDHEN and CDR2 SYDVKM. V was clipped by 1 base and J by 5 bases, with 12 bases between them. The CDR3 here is CASSLSISTHEQYF. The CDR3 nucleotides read TGTGCCAGCAGTTTATCTATATCGACGCACGAGCAGTACTTC.

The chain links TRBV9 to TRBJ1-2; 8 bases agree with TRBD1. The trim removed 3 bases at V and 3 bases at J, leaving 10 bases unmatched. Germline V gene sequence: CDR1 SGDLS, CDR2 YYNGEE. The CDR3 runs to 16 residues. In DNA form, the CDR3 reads TGTGCCAGCAGCGATCAACGACAGGGGAGGTACTATGGCTACACCTTC. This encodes CASSDQRQGRYYGYTF.

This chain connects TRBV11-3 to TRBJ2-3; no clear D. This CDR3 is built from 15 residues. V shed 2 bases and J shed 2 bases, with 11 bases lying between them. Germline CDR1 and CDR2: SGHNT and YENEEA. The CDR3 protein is CASSLNYRFTDTQYF. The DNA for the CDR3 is TGTGCCAGCAGCTTAAATTATAGGTTCACAGATACGCAGTATTTT.

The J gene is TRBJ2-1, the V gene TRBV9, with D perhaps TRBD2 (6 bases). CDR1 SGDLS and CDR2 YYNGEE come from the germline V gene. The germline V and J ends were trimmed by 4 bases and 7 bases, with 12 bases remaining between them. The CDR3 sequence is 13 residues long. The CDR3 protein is CASSTSGVNEQFF. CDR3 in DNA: TGTGCCAGCAGCACATCGGGAGTGAATGAGCAGTTCTTC.

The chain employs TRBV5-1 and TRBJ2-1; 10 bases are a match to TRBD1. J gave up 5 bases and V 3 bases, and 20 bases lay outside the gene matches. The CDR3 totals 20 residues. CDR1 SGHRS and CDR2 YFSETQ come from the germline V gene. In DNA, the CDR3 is TGCGCCAGCAGCTACCCCACCGGGACAGGGGCAGGGATTTTCGACAATGAGCAGTTCTTC. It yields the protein CASSYPTGTGAGIFDNEQFF.

The CDR3 sequence is CATSSRPYNEQFF. CDR3 bases: TGTGCCACCAGCTCCCGTCCCTACAATGAGCAGTTCTTC. The V call is TRBV15, the J call TRBJ2-1; D is unclear. Trimming took 5 bases from V and 2 from J, leaving 7 bases between them. Germline lookup yields CDR1 LNHNV and CDR2 YYDKDF (reference sequence). The CDR3 is made up of 13 amino acids.

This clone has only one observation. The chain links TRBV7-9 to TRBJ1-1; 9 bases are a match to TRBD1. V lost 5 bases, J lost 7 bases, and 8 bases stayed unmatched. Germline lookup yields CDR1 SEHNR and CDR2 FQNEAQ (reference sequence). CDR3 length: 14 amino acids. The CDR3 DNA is TGTGCCAGCAGCAGGACAGGGGAAGTTCATGAAGCTTTCTTT. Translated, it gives CASSRTGEVHEAFF.